Listed here are 24 T cell receptor beta chains from one sample, sequenced in a study of shared clonotypes between healthy human individuals. TCRdb's table, derived via immunoSEQ multiplex PCR, lists solely in-frame clones and lacks some. The sample has about 1.9 million clones, around 93% seen once; the top ten hold approximately 1.7%. CD8 cells classed as naive were CD45RO-negative and positively selected for CCR7, excluding terminally differentiated effector memory CD45RA+ cells. Sample: naive CD8+ T cells from PBMCs. These receptors originate from a man aged 18 to 29 in good health. Some clones in this sample may be carry-over from other donors' samples.

This sequence joins TRBV28 and TRBJ2-3; 8 bases fit TRBD2. Germline V gene data show CDR1 as MDHEN and CDR2 as SYDVKM. The V gene end was trimmed by 2 bases and the J gene end by 0 bases; junction bases not matched to a gene: 10. This CDR3 spans 18 amino acids. The CDR3 DNA reads as TGTGCCAGCAGTTTAGGTGCGGGAGGCATTATTAGCACAGATACGCAGTATTTT. Residues: CASSLGAGGIISTDTQYF.

This chain links TRBV28 with TRBJ2-1; 12 bases are a match to TRBD2. CDR1 is MDHEN, CDR2 SYDVKM, per germline. V was pared by 4 bases and J by 0 bases, with 16 bases of the junction left unmatched. The CDR3 has 21 residues. This chain's CDR3 is CASSSPTLLAGGPSSYNEQFF. CDR3 nucleotides: TGTGCCAGCAGTTCCCCCACGTTGCTAGCGGGAGGGCCGAGCTCCTACAATGAGCAGTTCTTC.

This clone was counted a single time. This chain uses TRBV5-1 with TRBJ2-2, with D perhaps TRBD2 (5 bases). This CDR3 contains 14 residues. Germline assignment: CDR1 SGHRS and CDR2 YFSETQ. V was trimmed by 2 bases and J by 1 base, leaving 6 bases between them. The CDR3 loop reads CASSLLVNTGELFF. CDR3 nucleotides: TGCGCCAGCAGCTTACTAGTGAACACCGGGGAGCTGTTTTTT.

The rearrangement uses TRBV2 and TRBJ1-1; D is ambiguous. CDR1 and CDR2 (germline): SNHLY, FYNNEI. V lost 1 base and J 1 base, leaving 10 bases between the germline ends. This CDR3 spans 15 amino acids. As DNA, the CDR3 is TGTGCCAGCAGTGAAGAGGTTTCGGGGAACACTGAAGCTTTCTTT. The encoded protein is CASSEEVSGNTEAFF.

A word on this clone: Other nucleotide sequences from this sample produce the same CDR3. V is TRBV5-1 and J is TRBJ2-3; TRBD2 aligns across 10 bases. This CDR3 has 16 amino acids. The J segment lost 0 bases and the V segment lost 0 bases, leaving 1 base of the junction unmatched. CDR1 is SGHRS, CDR2 YFSETQ, per germline. The CDR3 nucleotides read TGCGCCAGCAGCTTGGGGACTAGCGGTAGCACAGATACGCAGTATTTT. As protein: CASSLGTSGSTDTQYF.

V and J are TRBV18 and TRBJ2-6, with D perhaps matching TRBD1 (5 bases). The germline V gene has CDR1 KGHSH and CDR2 LQKENI. With 3 bases removed from V and 2 bases from J, the gap between germline ends came to 14 bases. The CDR3 is 17 amino acids. CDR3: CASSPDADTAGANVLTF. CDR3 nucleotides: TGTGCCAGCTCACCCGACGCGGACACAGCTGGGGCCAACGTCCTGACTTTC.

The chain couples TRBV27 to TRBJ2-7, with TRBD1 matching 7 bases. J lost 2 bases, V lost 6 bases, and 10 bases had no gene match. This CDR3 has 15 amino acids. The germline gives CDR1 MNHEY, CDR2 SMNVEV (reference sequence). CDR3 DNA sequence: TGTGCCAGCAGCCCCCACAGGGGTCTCCCCTACGAGCAGTACTTC. Translation: CASSPHRGLPYEQYF.

The chain's CDR3 is CATSRDFVGNEQFF. The CDR3 region has the DNA TGTGCCACCAGCAGAGATTTTGTTGGGAATGAGCAGTTCTTC. This chain joins TRBV15 and TRBJ2-1; the D is unclear. The CDR3 has 14 residues. The V gene's germline CDR1 is LNHNV and CDR2 YYDKDF (reference sequence). Trimming took 0 bases from V and 7 from J, leaving 10 bases between them.

This clone has only one observation. V usage is TRBV5-1 and J usage is TRBJ2-1, with D maybe TRBD2 (6 bases). The germline V gene has CDR1 SGHRS and CDR2 YFSETQ. Trimming took 4 bases from V and 4 from J, leaving 18 bases between them. The CDR3 runs 16 residues. CDR3 sequence: CASSVGLPPVYNEQFF. Here the CDR3 DNA reads TGCGCCAGCAGCGTGGGACTCCCTCCGGTATACAATGAGCAGTTCTTC.

DNA of the CDR3: TGTGCCAGCAGCTTAGAGGCGGGAGGGCCATACAATGAGCAGTTCTTC. Amino acid sequence: CASSLEAGGPYNEQFF. The chain is built from TRBV11-3 and TRBJ2-1, with TRBD2 identical over 9 bases. The CDR3 extends over 16 amino acids. CDR1 SGHNT and CDR2 YENEEA come from the germline V gene. Trimming at V came to 0 bases and at J to 4 bases, leaving 4 bases not matched to a gene. Full variable domain (remainder filled in from reference TRBV11-3 and TRBJ2-1): EAGVVQSPRYKIIEKKQPVAFWCNPISGHNTLYWYLQNLGQGPELLIRYENEEAVDDSQLPKDRFSAERLKGVDSTLKIQPAELGDSAVYLCASSLEAGGPYNEQFFGPGTRLTVL.

This sequence joins TRBV5-6 and TRBJ2-1; TRBD2 is a possible D gene (6 bases). Germline assignment: CDR1 SGHDT and CDR2 YYEEEE. V shed 4 bases and J shed 9 bases, with 14 bases lying between them. CDR3 length equals 13 residues. The CDR3 region has the DNA TGTGCCAGCAGCGGGGCTAGCGTCGGTGAGCAGTTCTTC. This gives the protein CASSGASVGEQFF. Full variable domain (missing parts from reference TRBV5-6 and TRBJ2-1): DAGVTQSPTHLIKTRGQQVTLRCSPKSGHDTVSWYQQALGQGPQFIFQYYEEEERQRGNFPDRFSGHQFPNYSSELNVNALLLGDSALYLCASSGASVGEQFFGPGTRLTVL.

As for this clone: Other DNA sequences in this specimen translate into the identical CDR3. The rearrangement links TRBV14 to TRBJ2-2, with D unclear. V was clipped by 1 base and J by 4 bases, with 4 bases between them. The V gene's germline CDR1 is SGHDN and CDR2 FVKESK. The CDR3 contains 13 residues. CDR3 DNA: TGTGCCAGCAGCCAAGTTCTCACCGGGGAGCTGTTTTTT. Its translation is CASSQVLTGELFF.

This sequence joins TRBV11-1 and TRBJ2-2; D possibly corresponds to TRBD1 (5 bases). CDR1 and CDR2 from the germline V gene are SGHAT and FQDESV (reference sequence). The CDR3 runs to 18 residues. V lost 3 bases to trimming and J lost 0 bases, with 17 bases between them. The CDR3 DNA reads TGTGCCAGCAGCTTCGGGCCTTTGGTGGGGCCGAACACCGGGGAGCTGTTTTTT. Its translation is CASSFGPLVGPNTGELFF.

The rearrangement links TRBV5-1 to TRBJ2-3, with unresolved D. The V gene's germline CDR1 is SGHRS and CDR2 YFSETQ. Trimming took off 0 bases at V and 2 bases at J, with 13 bases between the two ends. This CDR3 spans 16 amino acids. CDR3 loop: CASSLVDHINTDTQYF. In DNA form, the CDR3 reads TGCGCCAGCAGCTTGGTGGACCACATAAACACAGATACGCAGTATTTT.

DNA for the CDR3: TGTGCCAGCAGTTCGACTAGCGGGAGATCGGAGACCCAGTACTTC. Its protein product is CASSSTSGRSETQYF. This chain uses TRBV27 with TRBJ2-5; TRBD2 matches at 12 bases. CDR1 is MNHEY, CDR2 SMNVEV, per germline (reference sequence). The CDR3 totals 15 residues. J was trimmed by 5 bases and V by 4 bases; bases with no gene match: 5.

This chain joins TRBV10-3 and TRBJ2-6; D tentatively reads TRBD1 or TRBD2 (6 bases each). Per germline, CDR1 ENHRY and CDR2 SYGVKD. V gave up 4 bases and J gave up 2 bases, with 21 bases separating them. This CDR3 contains 19 residues. CDR3 in DNA: TGTGCCATCAGTGCGGGGGTTTACCAGGGGTCTGCTGGGGCCAACGTCCTGACTTTC. Encoded protein: CAISAGVYQGSAGANVLTF.

This clone was observed once. This rearrangement joins TRBV11-2 to TRBJ2-3; D is unresolved. The V end lost 5 bases, the J end lost 4 bases, and 7 bases lay between the germline ends. The CDR3 loop spans 12 amino acids. Germline V gene lookup returns CDR1 SGHAT and CDR2 FQNNGV. The CDR3 is CASSHGADTQYF. The DNA for the CDR3 is TGTGCCAGCAGCCATGGGGCAGATACGCAGTATTTT.

The chain links TRBV4-2 to TRBJ2-2; 9 nucleotides match TRBD1. This CDR3 is 17 amino acids long. V trimming: 2 bases; J trimming: 5 bases; junction bases outside the gene matches: 9. Germline CDR1 reads LGHNA; CDR2 reads YNFKEQ. The CDR3 is CASSQPRRDRVTGELFF. The DNA of the CDR3 is TGTGCCAGCAGCCAACCACGACGGGACAGGGTAACCGGGGAGCTGTTTTTT.

The CDR3 bases are TGTGCCAGCAGTTCCGGGACAGGGGGAGAGCAGTACTTC. Protein: CASSSGTGGEQYF. V gene TRBV6-5 combines with J gene TRBJ2-7; the match to TRBD1 covers 11 bases. V trimming: 4 bases; J trimming: 7 bases; junction bases outside the gene matches: 3. CDR3 length: 13 amino acids. Germline assignment: CDR1 MNHEY and CDR2 SVGAGI.

This clone showed up just a few times. Other DNA sequences in the same sample also yield this CDR3. The chain combines TRBV19 with TRBJ1-5; no clear D. CDR1 is LNHDA, CDR2 SQIVND, per germline (reference sequence). The CDR3 runs 14 residues. With 6 bases removed from V and 0 bases from J, the gap between germline ends came to 9 bases. The chain's CDR3 is CASRIRDSNQPQHF. CDR3 DNA sequence: TGTGCCAGTAGAATCCGGGATAGCAATCAGCCCCAGCATTTT.

This chain's CDR3 is CASSLLQGADTQYF. The CDR3 DNA is TGTGCCAGCAGTTTATTGCAGGGAGCAGATACGCAGTATTTT. V usage is TRBV27 and J usage is TRBJ2-3; D might be TRBD1 or TRBD2, each matching 5 bases. V was pared by 1 base and J by 4 bases, with 9 bases between. The CDR3 is made up of 14 amino acids. The germline V gene has CDR1 MNHEY and CDR2 SMNVEV (reference sequence).

V gene TRBV9 combines with J gene TRBJ2-1, with 9 bases identical to TRBD2. The V gene end was trimmed by 0 bases and the J gene end by 0 bases; junction bases not matched to a gene: 7. From germline, CDR1 is SGDLS and CDR2 YYNGEE. The CDR3 consists of 18 residues. The CDR3 sequence: CASSVARTSDSSYNEQFF. The CDR3 DNA reads as TGTGCCAGCAGCGTAGCCCGGACTAGCGATAGCTCCTACAATGAGCAGTTCTTC.

This clone showed up just once. The chain uses TRBV28 and TRBJ1-1; the match to TRBD1 covers 7 bases. The CDR3 runs 15 residues. Germline V CDR1 and CDR2: MDHEN, SYDVKM. V lost 3 bases, J lost 7 bases, and 11 bases stayed unmatched. CDR3 nucleotide sequence: TGTGCCAGCAGTTTCCCCGAAAAGGGGGCCTATGAAGCTTTCTTT. This sequence encodes CASSFPEKGAYEAFF.

This clone occurred once. The chain combines TRBV4-3 with TRBJ2-1; 8 bases are shared with TRBD1. Germline V gives CDR1 LGHNA, CDR2 YSLEER. V was pared by 2 bases and J by 4 bases, with 16 bases of the junction left unmatched. This CDR3 is built from 19 residues. The CDR3 is CASSQFRGRRGLMYNEQFF. CDR3 nucleotides: TGCGCCAGCAGCCAATTCAGGGGGCGGAGGGGGCTCATGTACAATGAGCAGTTCTTC.